Sequencing of this T cell receptor (beta chain) was carried out in a study of siplizumab effects on memory and regulatory T cells. Study-wide results and limits: Solely a minor proportion of alloreactive clones could be assigned to unstimulated subsets. Siplizumab significantly brought down the alloreactive sequences that trace back to unstimulated CD4+ memory cells.

A remark on this clone: The antigen remains undetermined.

J lost 4 bases, V lost 5 bases, and 8 bases had no gene match. This CDR3 has 15 amino acids. The germline CDR1 and CDR2 sequences are SGHAT and FQNNGV. Produced via immunoSEQ multiplex PCR; TCRdb's table is partial and in-frame only. The top ten hold around 12% of the sample, which has more than 90,000 clones, over 90% seen once. This rearrangement joins TRBV11-2 to TRBJ2-4, with 7 bases that match TRBD1. The origin of this receptor is a human donor in good health. Sequenced sample: non-Treg CD4+ T cells sorted from blood. This CDR3 is CASSPLTGSKNIQYF. The CDR3 region has the DNA TGTGCCAGCAGCCCCTTGACAGGGAGTAAAAACATTCAGTACTTC.